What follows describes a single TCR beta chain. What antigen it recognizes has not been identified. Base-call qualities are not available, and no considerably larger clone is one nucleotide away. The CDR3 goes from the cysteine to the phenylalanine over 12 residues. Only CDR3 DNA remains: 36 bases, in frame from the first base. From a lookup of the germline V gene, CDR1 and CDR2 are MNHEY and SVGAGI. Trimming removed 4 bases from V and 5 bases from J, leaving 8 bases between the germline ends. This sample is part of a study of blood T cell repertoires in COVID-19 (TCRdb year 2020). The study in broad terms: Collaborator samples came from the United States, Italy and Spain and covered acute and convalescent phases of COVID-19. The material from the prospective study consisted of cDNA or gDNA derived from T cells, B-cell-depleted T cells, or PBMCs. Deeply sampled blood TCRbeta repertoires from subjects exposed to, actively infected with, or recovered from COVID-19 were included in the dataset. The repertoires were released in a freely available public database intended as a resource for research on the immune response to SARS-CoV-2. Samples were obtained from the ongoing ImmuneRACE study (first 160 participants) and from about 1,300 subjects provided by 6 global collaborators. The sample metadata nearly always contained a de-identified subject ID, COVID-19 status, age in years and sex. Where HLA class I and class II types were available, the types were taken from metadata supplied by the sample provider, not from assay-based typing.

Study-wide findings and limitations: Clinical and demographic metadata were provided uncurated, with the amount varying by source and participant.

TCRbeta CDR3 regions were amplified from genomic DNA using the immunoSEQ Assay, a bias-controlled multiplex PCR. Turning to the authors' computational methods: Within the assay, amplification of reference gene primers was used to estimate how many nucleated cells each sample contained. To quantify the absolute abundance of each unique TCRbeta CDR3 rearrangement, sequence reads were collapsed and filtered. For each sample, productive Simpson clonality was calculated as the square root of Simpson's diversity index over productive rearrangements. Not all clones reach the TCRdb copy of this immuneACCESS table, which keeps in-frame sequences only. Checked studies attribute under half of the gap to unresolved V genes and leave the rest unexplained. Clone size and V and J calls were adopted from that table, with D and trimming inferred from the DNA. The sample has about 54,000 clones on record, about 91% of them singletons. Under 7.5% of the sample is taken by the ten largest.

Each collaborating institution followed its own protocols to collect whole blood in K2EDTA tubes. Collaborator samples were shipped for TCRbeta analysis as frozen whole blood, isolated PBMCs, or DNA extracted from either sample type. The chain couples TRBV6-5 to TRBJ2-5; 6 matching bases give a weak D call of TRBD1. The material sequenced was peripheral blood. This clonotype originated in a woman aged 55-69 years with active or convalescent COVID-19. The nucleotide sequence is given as TGTGCCAGCAGTTCACAGGGTGAGACCCAGTACTTC. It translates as CASSSQGETQYF.